One T cell receptor (beta chain) is described in this entry. Its binding antigen is unknown. Per-base quality was not reported, and no clone a single base away is much larger than it. The CDR3 sequence holds 14 residues, the cysteine and phenylalanine included. Just CDR3 DNA is preserved here, 42 bases in frame from base 1. CDR1 MNHEY and CDR2 SVGAGI are derived from the germline V gene. The sample is drawn from a study of cytomegalovirus exposure and HLA in healthy donors (dated 2017 in TCRdb). Broadly, across the study: An earlier analysis of 587 of the donors reported approximately 290 Gb of sequence data and 117 million unique TCR beta sequences from 150 million to 200 million T cells. The T cell repertoires of 670 or so subjects were profiled by immunosequencing and related to cytomegalovirus serostatus. The number of donors typed differed by locus, with about 629-630 for A, B, C, DRB1 and DQB1, roughly 520 for DQA1, 606 for DPA1, and under 490 for DPB1. The study was designed to test whether signatures of past pathogen exposure could be identified by cataloging public T cell receptors. Five DR-DQ haplotypes were treated as single units for association and clustering because of strong linkage in the cohort. Rather than drawing on any new phenotypic data, the later analysis identified candidate immune exposures from TCR beta sequences and the way those sequences occurred across donors. Among about 370 genotyped donors of the cohort, an average of approximately 240,000 unique TCR beta nucleotide sequences was sequenced per donor, of which about 18% were non-productive. Of the approximately 400 genotyped donors, roughly 80% fell in the genetic ancestry cluster associated with self-reported Caucasian donors. Along with the roughly 670-subject first cohort, a separate validation cohort of some 130 different subjects was used. HLA typing covered class I and class II loci at four-digit resolution. In a later analysis, previously published TCR beta repertoires from 600 to 850 donors were re-analyzed and high-resolution HLA genotyping was added so that TCR occurrence patterns could be studied. To decide whether each TCR beta V gene segment behaved as functional or pseudogenic, an earlier analysis of 587 of the donors relied on high-throughput TCR beta sequencing. All discovery cohort repertoires had been generated using a single sequencing platform. In a later genetic analysis, genome-wide SNP genotypes for about 65% of the 666 donors were used, and that subset was treated as a discovery cohort. An early release that covered some 630 HLA-typed donors contained approximately 290 gigabases of sequencing data and approximately 85 million unique TCR sequences. High-throughput TCR immunosequencing, statistical association of individual TCRs with disease status, and machine learning were combined to predict cytomegalovirus infection status. Alongside the repertoire data, information on donor age, sex, ethnicity and CMV serostatus was compiled. Results and caveats for the whole study, not just this receptor: Assigning TCR associations to individual alleles was difficult when HLA alleles, especially DR and DQ, strongly co-occurred. While some public TCRs were present in many individuals, most TCR sequences turned up only very rarely across donors. In an earlier analysis of some 500 of the donors, most TCR beta V segments were observed in productive rearrangements about 87% or about 30% of the time, broadly matching IMGT annotations. Most CMV-associated TCR beta chains appeared to be HLA-restricted in a later analysis, and the HLA associations seemed to be driven largely by CMV exposure. A cluster of highly shared sequence variants was judged likely to represent a technical artifact of the sequencing pipeline. A few of the identified cytomegalovirus-associated TCR beta chains were confirmed in vitro to be specific for cytomegalovirus antigens. Cytomegalovirus status was reported to be diagnosed by the classifier with high specificity and sensitivity in both the original and validation cohorts. It was suggested by the authors that the approach could potentially be generalized to other disease states and immunological phenotypes. In the study, 164 TCR beta chains were listed as associated with cytomegalovirus. Because counts were too low, about 18 rarely observed V segments, including chromosome 9 orphons, were excluded from the earlier analysis of 587 of the donors. A further reported finding was that TCR beta sequences accurately predicted the HLA-A and HLA-B alleles for most subjects in the first cohort. Correlated functional status among segregating V segments might reflect linkage disequilibrium, but an unknown experimental factor could not be ruled out. Compared with the roughly 700-donor mean, donors in an Asian-associated ancestry cluster had fewer N-insertions in productive TCRs, according to a later genetic analysis. According to a later analysis, parvovirus B19, influenza, CMV and Epstein-Barr virus appeared linked to several top co-occurrence clusters. CMV serostatus was the only immune exposure information available for the cohort. In a later analysis, HLA-associated TCR beta chains showed more clonal expansion and lower generation probabilities than non-associated chains that were equally common. Because HLA typing was missing for some donors at each locus, association tests included only the typed subset. A later analysis associated about 18,000 TCR beta sequences with specific HLA alleles at a false discovery rate of 0.05. A later genetic analysis associated a missense DCLRE1C variant with V-gene and J-gene trimming of TCR beta chains, and an independent cohort replicated the association. A later analysis found that TCR association rates varied across HLA loci, with DRB1 alleles showing the most associated TCRs and HLA-C alleles the fewest. In this cohort, only TCR beta chains were sequenced, and detectable features were limited by the absence of alpha or paired-chain data. Because the 87-base-pair reads could not distinguish some IMGT-functional V segments, including TRBV6-2 and TRBV6-3, those segments were excluded. Roughly uniform sequencing depth across donors was assumed in presence/absence analyses, although this assumption may not hold.

The cohort consisted of 600 to 750 healthy bone marrow donors. At the time of sampling, all cohort members were nominally healthy, though unrecorded immune exposures were likely present. The donor tested CMV seronegative and was one of the 352 seronegative cohort members. Each donor provided a peripheral blood sample, and peripheral blood mononuclear cells were used for TCR beta sequencing. Genomic DNA extraction from the blood cell samples was performed with the Qiagen DNeasy Blood Extraction Kit. Library construction relied on the immunoSEQ multiplex PCR assay. The multiplex PCR relied on a mix of 60 forward primers for TCR Vbeta segments and 13 reverse primers for TCR Jbeta segments. The CDR3 region of rearranged TCR beta genes was amplified from genomic DNA by a multiplex PCR assay. The Illumina HiSeq System was used to sequence the amplified TCR beta libraries as 87-base-pair reads. The paper's processing steps were these. A later analysis counted about 80 million unique TCR beta chains across the 640 or so repertoires, and around 9.9 million of these chains were shared by at least two donors. Raw reads were error-corrected and collapsed into unique sequences with a nearest-neighbor algorithm that merged closely related sequences to remove PCR and sequencing errors. CDR3 sequences were aligned to IMGT reference sequences to assign V, D and J gene segments. For a sequence to be retained, at least a six-nucleotide match to both a V gene segment and a J gene segment was required. A rearrangement counted as productive if the CDR3 had no stop codons and remained in frame with V and J, and every other rearrangement counted as non-productive. Following IMGT convention, CDR3 was defined as the stretch from the second conserved V-encoded cysteine to the conserved J-encoded phenylalanine. The earlier analysis of some 550 of the donors excluded any sequence lacking an unambiguous match to a single V gene segment. An earlier analysis of 587 of the donors classified V segments as functional when productive rearrangements were above 56.7% and as segregating when the standard deviation between donors was above 5%. A statistical classification framework was built to diagnose cytomegalovirus status from the catalog of TCR beta chain sequences. A later analysis assigned V and J genes by comparing TCR nucleotide sequences with IMGT/GENE-DB human TR gene sequences. In a later analysis, CDR3 sequences and most-parsimonious VDJ recombination scenarios were assigned using the TCRdist pipeline. In a later analysis, each TCR beta chain was defined by its CDR3 amino acid sequence together with its V-gene family, and reads without a unique V-gene family were excluded. As a way to deal with suspected cross-contamination and a sequencing artifact, a later analysis dropped more than 500 nucleotide sequences that were highly shared and had low generation probability. For each public chain, a later analysis derived a clonal expansion index from normalized ranks of inferred template counts within each repertoire. In a later analysis, generation probabilities were computed using a VDJ recombination model fitted to out-of-frame rearrangements, and the results were checked against IGoR. A later analysis scored TCR-TCR, TCR-HLA and TCR-CMV co-occurrence with hypergeometric tests, applying a repertoire-size bias correction to TCR pairs. A later analysis estimated false discovery rates by permuting HLA or CMV assignments 20 times. In a later analysis, co-occurring TCRs were grouped with DBSCAN, and TCRdist sequence similarity was added when clustering was performed within HLA-allele-positive subsets. Co-occurrence clustering excluded repertoires with fewer than 30,000 or more than 120,000 public chains, plus five with anomalous nucleotide sharing. Not all clones reach the TCRdb copy of this immuneACCESS table, which keeps in-frame sequences only. Checked studies attribute under half of the gap to unresolved V genes and leave the rest unexplained. V and J calls and clone size are as listed in that table; D and trimming were resolved from the DNA. The sample table records about 160,000 clones; roughly 90% of these occur just once. The ten largest clones take up around 1.8% of the sample.

The sample taken for sequencing was PBMCs. The V gene is TRBV6-5 and the J gene is TRBJ2-5, with 9 bases in between that match TRBD2. The closer fit of TRBJ2-7 to the DNA end suggests the J call may be wrong. The TCR originated in a young woman in good health and CMV-seronegative. The DNA sequence is TGTGCCAGCAGACGAGCGGGGGGAAAGAACGAGCAGTACTTC. Its product reads: CASRRAGGKNEQYF.